This T cell receptor beta chain emerged from a study of blood T cell repertoires in COVID-19. Study information: Nucleic acid was either cDNA or gDNA, and it came from T cells, B-cell-depleted T cells, or PBMCs.

In the source study's methods: Amplification of reference gene primers provided the estimated nucleated cell counts. Profiling relied on immunoSEQ multiplex PCR, and the TCRdb table lists in-frame clones only, not all of them. The DNA was the basis for D and trimming; V, J and clone size are from that table. The sample lists roughly 130,000 clones; roughly 88% were seen once. The sequenced sample consisted of peripheral blood. The TCR was taken from a man between 60 and 75 years old with active or convalescent COVID-19.

This CDR3 is CASSFPTIRAYEQYF. The CDR3 coding sequence is TGTGCCAGCAGCTTCCCCACCATACGAGCCTACGAGCAGTACTTC. V usage is TRBV11-2 and J usage is TRBJ2-7; D is ambiguous. V was shortened by 3 bases and J by 2 bases, with 14 bases between the two germline ends. Germline CDR1 and CDR2: SGHAT and FQNNGV. This CDR3 is built from 15 residues.